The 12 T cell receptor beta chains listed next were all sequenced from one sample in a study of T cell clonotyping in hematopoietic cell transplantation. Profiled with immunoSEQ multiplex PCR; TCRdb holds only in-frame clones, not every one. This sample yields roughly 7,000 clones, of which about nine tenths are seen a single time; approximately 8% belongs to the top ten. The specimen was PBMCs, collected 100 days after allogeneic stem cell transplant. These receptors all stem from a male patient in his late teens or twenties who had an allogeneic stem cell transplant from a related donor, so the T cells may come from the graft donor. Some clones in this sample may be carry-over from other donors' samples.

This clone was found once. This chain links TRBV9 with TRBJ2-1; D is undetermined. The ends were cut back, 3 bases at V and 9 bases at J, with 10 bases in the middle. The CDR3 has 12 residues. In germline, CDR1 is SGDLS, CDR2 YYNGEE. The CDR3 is CASSAVSTEQFF. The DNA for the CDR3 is TGTGCCAGCAGCGCCGTGAGCACTGAGCAGTTCTTC. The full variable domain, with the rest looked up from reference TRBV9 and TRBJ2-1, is DSGVTQTPKHLITATGQRVTLRCSPRSGDLSVYWYQQSLDQGLQFLIQYYNGEERAKGNILERFSAQQFPDLHSELNLSSLELGDSALYFCASSAVSTEQFFGPGTRLTVL.

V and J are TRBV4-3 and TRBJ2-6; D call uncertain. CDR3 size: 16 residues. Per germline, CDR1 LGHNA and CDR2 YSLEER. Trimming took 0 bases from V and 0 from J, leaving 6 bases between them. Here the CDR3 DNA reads TGCGCCAGCAGCCAAGAGGGCGTCTCTGGGGCCAACGTCCTGACTTTC. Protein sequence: CASSQEGVSGANVLTF.

The CDR3: CASSLDKQIFSSYEQYV. DNA for the CDR3: TGTGCCAGCAGCTTAGATAAACAGATCTTTAGCTCCTACGAGCAGTACGTC. V and J are TRBV7-2 and TRBJ2-7; D not certain. V gave up 1 base and J gave up 0 bases, with 16 bases separating them. Germline V gene data show CDR1 as SGHTA and CDR2 as FQGNSA. CDR3 length equals 17 residues.

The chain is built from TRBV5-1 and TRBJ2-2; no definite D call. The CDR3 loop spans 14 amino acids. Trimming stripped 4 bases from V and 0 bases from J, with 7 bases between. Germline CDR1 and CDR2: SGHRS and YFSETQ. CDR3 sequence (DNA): TGCGCCAGCAGCGGGATTGCGAACACCGGGGAGCTGTTTTTT. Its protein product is CASSGIANTGELFF.

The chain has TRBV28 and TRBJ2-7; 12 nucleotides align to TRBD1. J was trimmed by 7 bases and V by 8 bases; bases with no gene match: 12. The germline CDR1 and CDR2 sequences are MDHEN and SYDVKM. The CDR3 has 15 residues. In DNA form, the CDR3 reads TGTGCCAGCCGATCCCCCGGGACAGGGGGCGGTGAGCAGTACGTC. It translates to CASRSPGTGGGEQYV.

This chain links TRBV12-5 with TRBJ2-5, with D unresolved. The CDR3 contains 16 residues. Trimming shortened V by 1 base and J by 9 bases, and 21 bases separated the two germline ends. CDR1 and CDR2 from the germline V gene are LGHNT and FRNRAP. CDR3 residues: CASGLARTGLVLAQYF. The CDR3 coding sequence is TGTGCTAGTGGTTTGGCCCGAACCGGGCTGGTCTTGGCCCAGTACTTC.

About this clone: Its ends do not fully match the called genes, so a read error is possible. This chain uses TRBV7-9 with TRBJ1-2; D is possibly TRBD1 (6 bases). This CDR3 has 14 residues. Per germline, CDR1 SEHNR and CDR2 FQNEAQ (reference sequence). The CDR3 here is CAGSFGTTNYGYTF. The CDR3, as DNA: TGTGCCGGCAGCTTCGGGACAACCAACTATGGCTACACCTTC.

The CDR3 bases are TGTGCCAGCAGTTTGAGTAGCGGGGGATACAATGAGCAGTTCTTC. This encodes CASSLSSGGYNEQFF. The chain is built from TRBV27 and TRBJ2-1, with 9 bases fitting TRBD2. Germline trimming cut 3 bases from V and 4 bases from J; bases unmatched to any gene: 4. There are 15 residues in the CDR3. In germline, CDR1 is MNHEY, CDR2 SMNVEV (reference sequence).

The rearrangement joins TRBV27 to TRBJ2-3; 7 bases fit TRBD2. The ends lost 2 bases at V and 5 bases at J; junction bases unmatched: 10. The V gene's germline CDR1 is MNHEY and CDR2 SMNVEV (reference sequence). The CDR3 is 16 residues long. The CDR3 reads CASSLIGLGGEDTQYF. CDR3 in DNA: TGTGCCAGCAGTTTAATTGGACTGGGGGGGGAAGATACGCAGTATTTT.

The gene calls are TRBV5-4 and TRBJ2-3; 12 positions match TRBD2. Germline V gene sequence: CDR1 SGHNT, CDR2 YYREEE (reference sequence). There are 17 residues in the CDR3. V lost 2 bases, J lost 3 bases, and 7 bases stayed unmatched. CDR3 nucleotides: TGTGCCAGCAGCTTTGATCTAGCGGGAGGGGGGACAGATACGCAGTATTTT. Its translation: CASSFDLAGGGTDTQYF.

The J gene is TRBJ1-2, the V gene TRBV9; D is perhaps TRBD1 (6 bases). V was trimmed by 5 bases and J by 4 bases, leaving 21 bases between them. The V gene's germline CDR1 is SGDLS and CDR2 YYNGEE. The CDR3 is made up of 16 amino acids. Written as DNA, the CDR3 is TGTGCCAGCAGGGGGGCAGGTTGGACTGACGTCTATGGCTACACCTTC. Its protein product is CASRGAGWTDVYGYTF. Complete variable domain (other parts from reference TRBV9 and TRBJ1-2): DSGVTQTPKHLITATGQRVTLRCSPRSGDLSVYWYQQSLDQGLQFLIQYYNGEERAKGNILERFSAQQFPDLHSELNLSSLELGDSALYFCASRGAGWTDVYGYTFGSGTRLTVV.

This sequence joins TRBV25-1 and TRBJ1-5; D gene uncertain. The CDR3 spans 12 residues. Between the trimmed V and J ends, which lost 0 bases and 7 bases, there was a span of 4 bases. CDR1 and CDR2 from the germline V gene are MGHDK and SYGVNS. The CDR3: CASSEYPQPQHF. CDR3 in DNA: TGTGCCAGCAGTGAATATCCCCAGCCCCAGCATTTT.